The 24 T cell receptor beta chains in this list originate from one sample, sequenced in a study of cytomegalovirus exposure and HLA in healthy donors. This PCR relied on a set of 60 Vbeta primers and 13 Jbeta primers. Data came from immunoSEQ multiplex PCR; TCRdb stores just in-frame clones and leaves some out. The sample has about 130,000 clones; roughly 79% are singletons. The sample taken for sequencing was PBMCs. The receptors were sampled from a boy aged 2 to 10 in good health and CMV-seronegative.

V is TRBV14 and J is TRBJ1-5; D perhaps matches TRBD1 (5 bases). V was cut by 1 base and J by 7 bases, with 8 bases left in between. Germline lookup yields CDR1 SGHDN and CDR2 FVKESK. This CDR3 has 13 amino acids. The CDR3 DNA is TGTGCCAGCAGCCAAGGTAGGGGCCAGCCCCAGCATTTT. Translated, it gives CASSQGRGQPQHF.

The chain joins TRBV30 to TRBJ2-1, with 9 bases that match TRBD2. CDR1 is GTSNPN and CDR2 is SVGIG in the germline V gene (reference sequence). This CDR3 has 15 amino acids. Losses at the gene ends were 0 bases for V and 4 bases for J; bases not matched to a gene: 4. The CDR3 DNA reads TGTGCCTGGAGTGTACAGGCGGGAGGGTACAATGAGCAGTTCTTC. Encoded protein: CAWSVQAGGYNEQFF.

The rearrangement joins TRBV30 to TRBJ1-2, with D tentatively TRBD1 (5 bases). The CDR3 has 11 residues. The germline V gene has CDR1 GTSNPN and CDR2 SVGIG (reference sequence). Trimming cost V 7 bases and J 5 bases, with 11 bases left between them. CDR3: CASLEGYGYTF. The CDR3, as DNA: TGTGCCTCCTTGGAGGGGTATGGCTACACCTTC. The full variable domain, its missing parts supplied by reference TRBV30 and TRBJ1-2, is SQTIHQWPATLVQPVGSPLSLECTVEGTSNPNLYWYRQAAGRGLQLLFYSVGIGQISSEVPQNLSASRPQDRQFILSSKKLLLSDSGFYLCASLEGYGYTFGSGTRLTVV.

CDR3 amino acids: CASSQAGGGYEQYV. The CDR3 DNA reads TGTGCCAGCAGTCAAGCGGGAGGAGGCTACGAGCAGTACGTC. The chain couples TRBV6-5 to TRBJ2-7; 9 bases match TRBD2. V trimming: 5 bases; J trimming: 3 bases; junction bases outside the gene matches: 5. The CDR3 runs 14 residues. Looked up from germline, CDR1 is MNHEY and CDR2 is SVGAGI.

V usage is TRBV14 and J usage is TRBJ2-3; 7 positions match TRBD1. Trimming cost V 4 bases and J 1 base; bases outside gene matches: 11. Looked up from germline, CDR1 is SGHDN and CDR2 is FVKESK. This CDR3 is 17 amino acids long. CDR3 nucleotide sequence: TGTGCCAGCAGCCGCAGGGGGTTGGTACGCGGCACAGATACGCAGTATTTT. It codes for CASSRRGLVRGTDTQYF.

The genes are TRBV9 and TRBJ2-1; maybe TRBD1 (6 bases). The CDR3 extends over 16 amino acids. V was cut by 3 bases and J by 0 bases, with 13 bases left in between. Germline V CDR1 and CDR2: SGDLS, YYNGEE. DNA of the CDR3: TGTGCCAGCAGCGCTTTTCCGGACAGCTCCTACAATGAGCAGTTCTTC. Translated, it gives CASSAFPDSSYNEQFF.

This clone was seen just once. This chain connects TRBV5-1 to TRBJ2-1; 7 nucleotides line up with TRBD2. The CDR3 has 15 residues. V shed 3 bases, J shed 3 bases, and the junction held 6 bases outside the gene matches. The germline CDR1 and CDR2 sequences are SGHRS and YFSETQ. CDR3 region: CASSYGRDYYNEQFF. The CDR3 nucleotides are TGCGCCAGCAGCTACGGACGGGACTACTACAATGAGCAGTTCTTC.

The chain links TRBV4-3 to TRBJ1-1; 7 bases agree with TRBD1. V dropped 0 bases and J dropped 5; count of bases not matched to a gene: 12. CDR1 is LGHNA and CDR2 is YSLEER in the germline V gene. This CDR3 region has 17 residues. For the CDR3, the DNA is TGCGCCAGCAGCCAAGAAAGATTAAAGGGGGCGAGGACTGAAGCTTTCTTT. It is translated as CASSQERLKGARTEAFF.

The chain carries TRBV29-1 and TRBJ2-3, with 7 bases matching TRBD1. This CDR3 region has 14 residues. V gave up 3 bases and J gave up 1 base; unmatched junction bases: 4. In germline, CDR1 is SQVTM, CDR2 ANQGSEA. This chain's CDR3 is CSVDSQGGTDTQYF. CDR3 DNA: TGCAGCGTTGATTCCCAGGGGGGCACAGATACGCAGTATTTT.

The chain recombines TRBV18 with TRBJ1-2; 8 bases align to TRBD1. The V gene's germline CDR1 is KGHSH and CDR2 LQKENI. This CDR3 spans 13 amino acids. J gave up 12 bases and V 3 bases, and 9 bases lay outside the gene matches. CDR3 coding DNA: TGTGCCAGCTCACCGGAACAGGGGGAAAAGGACACCTTC. This gives the protein CASSPEQGEKDTF.

The chain uses TRBV4-3 and TRBJ1-6, with 11 bases that match TRBD1. The CDR3 totals 16 residues. The germline V gene encodes CDR1 LGHNA and CDR2 YSLEER. Trimming at V came to 4 bases and at J to 10 bases, leaving 9 bases not matched to a gene. CDR3 loop: CASSPRTGGAGSPLHF. The CDR3 DNA is TGCGCCAGCAGCCCCCGGACAGGGGGCGCCGGATCACCCCTCCACTTT.

This rearrangement joins TRBV7-8 to TRBJ1-5; D is perhaps TRBD1 (6 bases). The CDR3 runs 16 residues. The V end was cut by 3 bases, the J end by 0 bases, with 12 bases between. Germline lookup yields CDR1 SGHVS and CDR2 FQNEAQ. The CDR3 coding sequence is TGTGCCAGCAGCTTGATTGGACAGTATAGCAATCAGCCCCAGCATTTT. Its protein product is CASSLIGQYSNQPQHF.

This clone was seen just once. The genes are TRBV10-3 and TRBJ2-2, with D tentatively TRBD2 (6 bases). CDR1 is ENHRY, CDR2 SYGVKD, per germline. This CDR3 has 11 amino acids. The V end lost 6 bases, the J end lost 8 bases, and 7 bases lay between the germline ends. As DNA, the CDR3 is TGTGCCATCAGGAGCGGGGGGGAGCTGTTTTTT. Translated, it gives CAIRSGGELFF.

The J gene is TRBJ1-1, the V gene TRBV27, with 7 nucleotides matching TRBD1. With V trimmed by 2 bases and J by 0 bases, 12 bases remained unmatched. This CDR3 is built from 18 residues. From germline, CDR1 is MNHEY and CDR2 SMNVEV (reference sequence). The CDR3 DNA reads TGTGCCAGCAGTTTAGAAAGGTCGGGACAGACCATGAACACTGAAGCTTTCTTT. This encodes CASSLERSGQTMNTEAFF.

V and J are TRBV30 and TRBJ1-2, with TRBD1 identical over 8 bases. Germline CDR1 and CDR2: GTSNPN and SVGIG (reference sequence). This CDR3 has 16 amino acids. V was pared by 3 bases and J by 2 bases, with 11 bases of the junction left unmatched. Here the CDR3 DNA reads TGTGCCTGGAGGGGGACAGGCCAGCGCAGGAACTATGGCTACACCTTC. Its translation: CAWRGTGQRRNYGYTF.

The gene calls are TRBV10-1 and TRBJ2-1, with 12 bases matching TRBD2. With V trimmed by 4 bases and J by 6 bases, 10 bases remained unmatched. The germline V gene encodes CDR1 WNHNN and CDR2 SYGVQD (reference sequence). The CDR3 spans 17 residues. CDR3 nucleotide sequence: TGCGCCAGCAGTGCTACTAGCGGGAGGCCCGCCCGCAATGAGCAGTTCTTC. Its protein product is CASSATSGRPARNEQFF.

The rearrangement joins TRBV30 to TRBJ2-1; 7 bases line up with TRBD2. The trim removed 1 base at V and 4 bases at J, leaving 1 base unmatched. Germline V gives CDR1 GTSNPN, CDR2 SVGIG (reference sequence). This CDR3 has 13 residues. CDR3 amino acids: CAWSALAYNEQFF. The CDR3 coding sequence is TGTGCCTGGAGTGCACTAGCGTACAATGAGCAGTTCTTC.

The CDR3 region is CASGRQGQTQYF. As DNA, the CDR3 is TGTGCCAGCGGCCGACAGGGCCAGACCCAGTACTTC. This chain connects TRBV2 to TRBJ2-5; 7 bases agree with TRBD1. The V segment lost 8 bases and the J segment 6 bases; nucleotides outside the gene matches: 6. CDR3 length: 12 amino acids. The V gene's germline CDR1 is SNHLY and CDR2 FYNNEI.

The count of this clone is one. The CDR3 spells CASSCGTGHGCGYTF. Here the CDR3 DNA reads TGTGCCAGTAGTTGTGGGACAGGCCATGGATGCGGCTACACCTTC. The rearrangement joins TRBV19 to TRBJ1-2, with 8 bases aligning to TRBD1. V lost 5 bases to trimming and J lost 8 bases; unmatched junction nucleotides: 13. CDR1 LNHDA and CDR2 SQIVND come from the germline V gene (reference sequence). This CDR3 comprises 15 residues.

The sample holds a few counts of this clone. The rearrangement links TRBV9 to TRBJ2-1; TRBD2 might be the D (6 bases). Germline V gives CDR1 SGDLS, CDR2 YYNGEE. V lost 3 bases, J lost 4 bases, and 20 bases lay in between. CDR3 length: 17 amino acids. The CDR3 DNA sequence: TGTGCCAGCAGCGGGCGGGACTCTCATTTGTATTACAATGAGCAGTTCTTC. The encoded protein is CASSGRDSHLYYNEQFF.

J is TRBJ2-2 and V is TRBV5-1, with D perhaps matching TRBD2 (6 bases). V lost 0 bases, J lost 0 bases, and 6 bases lay in between. Germline-derived CDR1 and CDR2 are SGHRS and YFSETQ. This CDR3 is built from 15 residues. CDR3 nucleotide sequence: TGCGCCAGCAGCTTGGCGGGAGCGAACACCGGGGAGCTGTTTTTT. Translating gives CASSLAGANTGELFF.

The chain employs TRBV10-3 and TRBJ2-3, with 8 bases aligning to TRBD1. V trimming: 1 base; J trimming: 5 bases; junction bases outside the gene matches: 11. This CDR3 has 17 residues. Germline CDR1 and CDR2: ENHRY and SYGVKD. The CDR3 nucleotides read TGTGCCATCAGTGAGTTGGTTTCGGCAGGGGGCAAAGATACGCAGTATTTT. Translated: CAISELVSAGGKDTQYF.

This clone was counted once. The chain employs TRBV11-2 and TRBJ1-6; tentative D call: TRBD1 (6 bases). Germline CDR1 reads SGHAT; CDR2 reads FQNNGV. The CDR3 length is 15 residues. The germline V and J ends were trimmed by 5 bases and 10 bases, with 18 bases remaining between them. This chain's CDR3 is CASSPYDRLGSPLHF. DNA of the CDR3: TGTGCCAGCAGCCCCTACGACAGGCTAGGGTCACCCCTCCACTTT.

To note about this clone: Germline is not matched at one junction end, which may reflect a read error. The chain couples TRBV19 to TRBJ2-5; 14 bases map to TRBD2. The CDR3 length is 15 residues. Per the germline V gene, CDR1 is LNHDA and CDR2 is SQIVND (reference sequence). This CDR3 is CDSTRTSGGIETQYF. The CDR3 bases are TGTGACAGTACCCGGACTAGCGGGGGGATAGAGACCCAGTACTTC.